Listed below are T cell receptor beta chains from one sample, sequenced in a study of blood T cell repertoires in COVID-19. Sequencing was performed with immunoSEQ multiplex PCR; in TCRdb, only in-frame clones are kept and a portion is missing. The table lists under 300,000 clones, approximately 84% of them singletons. The material sequenced was PBMCs or T cells enriched from blood (not recorded which). The receptors were gathered from a man in his forties who had recovered from COVID-19. Each CDR3 is given with its conserved first and last residue. D genes are given only for firm matches. A row's size may be missing; if present it is once, few, many or a size class.

d_call,j_call,clone_size,v_call,cdr3_nt,cdr3_aa
TRBD2,TRBJ2-1,.,TRBV28,TGTGCCAGCAGTAACATCCGACTAGCGGGGAGGCATGAGCAGTTCTTC,CASSNIRLAGRHEQFF
.,TRBJ1-5,.,TRBV18,TGTGCCAGCTCACCGCAGGGTGGAAGCAATCAGCCCCAGCATTTT,CASSPQGGSNQPQHF
.,TRBJ1-1,.,TRBV19,TGTGCCAGTAGAAGGAGTGCATACACTGAAGCTTTCTTT,CASRRSAYTEAFF
TRBD1,TRBJ1-2,.,TRBV18,TGTGCCAGCTCACCGGACAGGGGAAGTGGCTACACCTTC,CASSPDRGSGYTF
.,TRBJ1-2,.,TRBV28,TGTGCCAGCAGTCCCCGGCCGGGGAGGGACTATGGCTACACCTTC,CASSPRPGRDYGYTF
TRBD1,TRBJ2-5,.,TRBV5-1,TGCGCCAGCAGCTTGTTGACAGGGGGACAAGAGACCCAGTACTTC,CASSLLTGGQETQYF
.,TRBJ2-1,.,TRBV18,TGTGCCAGCTCACCACACCAGGGTGATGAGCAGTTCTTC,CASSPHQGDEQFF
.,TRBJ1-5,.,TRBV7-2,TGTGCCAGCAGCTTGAGGAGGGCTCAGCCCCAGCATTTT,CASSLRRAQPQHF
.,TRBJ1-6,.,TRBV30,TGTGCCTGGCATAATGGGGGGTGGTCACCCCTCCACTTT,CAWHNGGWSPLHF
TRBD1,TRBJ1-2,few,TRBV6-5,TGTGCCAGCAGCTCACCAGGGGGTAACTATGGCTACACCTTC,CASSSPGGNYGYTF
.,TRBJ1-4,.,TRBV5-6,TGTGCCAGCAGCTGGGCTCGGGACGGGGGACTGTTTTTT,CASSWARDGGLFF
TRBD1,TRBJ1-1,.,TRBV12-3/TRBV12-4,TGTGCCAGCAGCCGGGACAGGGTTGGGTCTTTCTTT,CASSRDRVGSFF
.,TRBJ2-1,.,TRBV29-1,TGCAGCGTTGATATACAGCGGATCCACAATGAGCAGTTCTTC,CSVDIQRIHNEQFF
.,TRBJ2-3,.,TRBV9,TGTGCCAGCAGCGCCGAGGGGCGGGGTGGCACAGATACGCAGTATTTT,CASSAEGRGGTDTQYF
TRBD1,TRBJ2-5,.,TRBV24-1,TGTGCCACCAGTGATCGGGGACAGGGGAATGGGGAGACCCAGTACTTC,CATSDRGQGNGETQYF
TRBD1,TRBJ1-2,.,TRBV6-1,TGTGCCAGCAGTGAAGGGGGACAGGGAGGTGGTGGCTACACCTTC,CASSEGGQGGGGYTF
.,TRBJ2-7,.,TRBV18,TGTGCCAGCTCACCACCCGCGGCCATCTACGAGCAGTACTTC,CASSPPAAIYEQYF
.,TRBJ1-1,.,TRBV2,TGTGCCAGCAGTGAAGATGGCAGCGGGAACACTGAAGCTTTCTTT,CASSEDGSGNTEAFF
TRBD1,TRBJ2-7,.,TRBV11-2,TGTGCCAGCAACCGACCGGGACAGGACTACGAGCAGTACTTC,CASNRPGQDYEQYF
.,TRBJ1-3,few,TRBV3-1/TRBV3-2,TGTGCCAGCAGCCAACAGGTTGGAAACACCATATATTTT,CASSQQVGNTIYF
TRBD2,TRBJ2-1,.,TRBV11-2,TGTGCCAGGCGGGGACTAGCGGACCTTAGCTCCTACAATGAGCAGTTCTTC,CARRGLADLSSYNEQFF
.,TRBJ2-7,.,TRBV7-2,TGTGCCAGCAGCTTAGGGCACAGGGTGCACGAGCAGTACTTC,CASSLGHRVHEQYF
.,TRBJ1-1,few,TRBV30,TGTGCCTGGAGCCCGGGGAACACTGAAGCTTTCTTT,CAWSPGNTEAFF
.,TRBJ2-7,.,TRBV2,TGTGCCAGCTCCGGCCTAGCCGACTACGAGCAGTACTTC,CASSGLADYEQYF
.,TRBJ1-2,once,TRBV7-2,TGTGCCAGCAGCCCTGATCGGACAGCCAGCTATGGCTACACCTTC,CASSPDRTASYGYTF
TRBD2,TRBJ2-3,.,TRBV9,TGTGCCAGCAGCGTAGTTCTAGCGGGGGGTCGCACAGATACGCAGTATTTT,CASSVVLAGGRTDTQYF
TRBD1,TRBJ1-1,.,TRBV2,TGTGCCAGCAGCCGGGACAGACACACTGAAGCTTTCTTT,CASSRDRHTEAFF
.,TRBJ2-5,.,TRBV6-5,TGTGCCAGCGCACTTCAAGAGACCCAGTACTTC,CASALQETQYF
.,TRBJ1-1,.,TRBV7-9,TGTGCCAGCAGCTTAAATCGGGGGAACACTGAAGCTTTCTTT,CASSLNRGNTEAFF
.,TRBJ1-2,.,TRBV28,TGTGCCAGCAGCCCAGGGATTGGGGTCTATGGCTACACCTTC,CASSPGIGVYGYTF
TRBD2,TRBJ2-7,.,TRBV7-9,TGTGCCAGCAGCCCCCGGGACTACTACGAGCAGTACTTC,CASSPRDYYEQYF
TRBD1,TRBJ1-4,.,TRBV12-3/TRBV12-4,TGTGCCAGCAACACAGGGGGAGGTGAAAAACTGTTTTTT,CASNTGGGEKLFF